The 5 T cell receptor beta chains below come from one sample, sequenced in a study of siplizumab effects on memory and regulatory T cells (dated by TCRdb to between 2019 and 2020). Receptor libraries were prepared by the immunoSEQ multiplex PCR assay. Entries here come from immuneACCESS through TCRdb and include only in-frame sequences with V and J called. Some clones fail to appear in such tables; in the studies checked, an unresolved V gene covers under half of the shortfall, and the cause of the remainder is unknown. A total of fewer than 110,000 clones appear in this sample, about 93% of them only once. The ten largest clones capture around 11% of the sample. Sequencing used non-Treg CD4+ T cells sorted from blood. What this sample's cell subset or site label stands for: FACS-sorted unstimulated CD4+ non-regulatory T cells. Receptors originate from a human donor in good health.

This chain connects TRBV6-1 to TRBJ1-1; 8 nucleotides align to TRBD1. Trimming cost V 6 bases and J 3 bases; bases outside gene matches: 6. This CDR3 is built from 14 residues. The germline CDR1 and CDR2 sequences are MNHNS and SASEGT. The DNA of the CDR3 is TGTGCCAGCAGCGCCAGGGGGCGCGACACTGAAGCTTTCTTT. Translation gives CASSARGRDTEAFF.

The CDR3 loop reads CSVREGEQYF. In DNA form, the CDR3 reads TGCAGCGTCAGGGAGGGCGAGCAGTACTTC. This chain connects TRBV29-1 to TRBJ2-7, with 7 bases that match TRBD2. The CDR3 contains 10 residues. Germline V CDR1 and CDR2: SQVTM, ANQGSEA. The junction had 2 bases not matched to a gene; V was cut back by 6 bases and J by 6 bases.

This sequence joins TRBV5-1 and TRBJ1-2; D unresolved. Germline assignment: CDR1 SGHRS and CDR2 YFSETQ. The ends were cut back, 0 bases at V and 4 bases at J, with 7 bases in the middle. The CDR3 covers 13 residues. CDR3 in amino acids: CASSLAGGYGYTF. The DNA for the CDR3 is TGCGCCAGCAGCTTGGCCGGAGGCTATGGCTACACCTTC.

For the CDR3, the DNA is TGTGCCAGCAGCCCCCTCAAGCGGGAGGGGCATGAGCAGTTCTTC. Translated: CASSPLKREGHEQFF. This sequence joins TRBV11-2 and TRBJ2-1; 10 positions match TRBD2. V dropped 5 bases and J dropped 8; count of bases not matched to a gene: 9. Germline V gene sequence: CDR1 SGHAT, CDR2 FQNNGV. The CDR3 consists of 15 residues.

This sequence joins TRBV2 and TRBJ1-4; D gene uncertain. Germline V gene sequence: CDR1 SNHLY, CDR2 FYNNEI. The CDR3 runs to 15 residues. V lost 6 bases and J 0 bases, leaving 11 bases between the germline ends. For the CDR3, the DNA is TGTGCCAGCAGCGCCCTAGTTGCAACTAATGAAAAACTGTTTTTT. Translated: CASSALVATNEKLFF.